These 29 T cell receptor beta chains originate from one sample sequenced in a study of shared clonotypes between healthy human individuals. Selected positively for CCR7 and CD45RO-negative, naive CD8 cells excluded terminally differentiated effector memory CD45RA+ cells. TCRdb keeps only in-frame clones here, not all; method: immunoSEQ multiplex PCR. The table records more than 600,000 clones, about 90% of them present only once. Sequencing input: naive CD8+ T cells sorted from blood. The origin of the receptors is a man aged 25 to 40 in good health.

The chain links TRBV27 to TRBJ2-7; the match to TRBD1 covers 11 bases. V gave up 8 bases and J gave up 3 bases; unmatched junction bases: 12. Germline CDR1 is MNHEY and CDR2 is SMNVEV (reference sequence). The CDR3 has 16 amino acids. The CDR3 spells CASGSLRTGGLYEQYF. CDR3 in DNA: TGTGCCAGCGGCAGTTTAAGGACAGGGGGCCTCTACGAGCAGTACTTC.

This chain joins TRBV4-1 and TRBJ2-7; D remains ambiguous. Trimming took 4 bases from V and 2 from J, leaving 15 bases between them. CDR1 MGHRA and CDR2 YSYEKL come from the germline V gene. The CDR3 extends over 15 amino acids. The CDR3 DNA sequence: TGCGCCAGCAGCCCCAGCCCCAGGACGCCCTACGAGCAGTACTTC. Protein: CASSPSPRTPYEQYF.

CDR3 protein: CASSLSTRTYYNEQFF. The CDR3 DNA reads TGTGCCAGCAGTTTATCGACCAGGACATACTACAATGAGCAGTTCTTC. The rearrangement links TRBV27 to TRBJ2-1; possible D gene TRBD1, 5 bases. The CDR3 has 16 amino acids. The V end was cut by 0 bases, the J end by 3 bases, with 12 bases between. The germline V gene has CDR1 MNHEY and CDR2 SMNVEV (reference sequence).

This clone was recorded once. V and J are TRBV7-9 and TRBJ1-2; TRBD1 agrees at 9 bases. Trimming cost V 4 bases and J 2 bases; bases outside gene matches: 8. Germline V gene lookup returns CDR1 SEHNR and CDR2 FQNEAQ (reference sequence). The CDR3 consists of 16 residues. This chain's CDR3 is CASSYPGQGVNYGYTF. CDR3 sequence (DNA): TGTGCCAGCAGCTACCCGGGACAGGGAGTAAACTATGGCTACACCTTC.

The V call is TRBV6-4, the J call TRBJ2-1; 13 nucleotides align to TRBD2. The CDR3 loop spans 15 amino acids. CDR1 and CDR2 (germline): MRHNA, SNTAGT. J lost 8 bases, V lost 4 bases, and 5 bases had no gene match. Here the CDR3 reads CASSALAGGSDEQFF. CDR3 DNA sequence: TGTGCCAGCAGTGCACTAGCGGGAGGGAGCGATGAGCAGTTCTTC.

The CDR3 nucleotides are TGTGCCAGCAGCGGATTAAAGGGAGTAATTGATGGCTACACCTTC. Translated, it gives CASSGLKGVIDGYTF. This chain links TRBV7-9 with TRBJ1-2; no clear D. Germline CDR1 and CDR2: SEHNR and FQNEAQ (reference sequence). The V and J ends lost 5 bases and 6 bases respectively, with 19 bases between them. CDR3 size: 15 residues.

As to this clone: This may be a read error, as it is one base from a much larger clone. The V gene is TRBV5-4, the J gene TRBJ2-7, with D hard to call. The germline CDR1 and CDR2 sequences are SGHNT and YYREEE (reference sequence). V lost 0 bases, J lost 3 bases, and 4 bases lay in between. The CDR3 length is 12 residues. In DNA, the CDR3 is TGTGCCAGCAGCTTGGACGGCTACGAGCAGTACTTC. Protein sequence: CASSLDGYEQYF.

The gene calls are TRBV10-2 and TRBJ1-1; D is undetermined. Trimming stripped 2 bases from V and 8 bases from J, with 9 bases between. This CDR3 comprises 12 residues. Per germline, CDR1 WSHSY and CDR2 SAAADI. CDR3 sequence reads: CASSERVSEAFF. The CDR3 DNA sequence: TGCGCCAGCAGTGAGCGGGTTTCGGAAGCTTTCTTT.

The rearrangement joins TRBV2 to TRBJ2-7; D is perhaps TRBD1 or TRBD2 (5 bases each). CDR1 and CDR2 from the germline V gene are SNHLY and FYNNEI. V gave up 10 bases and J gave up 5 bases, with 24 bases separating them. CDR3 length equals 15 residues. The DNA of the CDR3 is TGTGCCACCCCAGGACCGCTACTAGGGGCTAACGAGCAGTACTTC. It translates to CATPGPLLGANEQYF.

V usage is TRBV7-9 and J usage is TRBJ1-1, with D unresolved. Germline values: CDR1 SEHNR, CDR2 FQNEAQ (reference sequence). Deletions cut 3 bases from V and 5 bases from J, with 7 bases between. The CDR3 is made up of 12 amino acids. This chain's CDR3 is CASSFMGTEAFF. CDR3 coding DNA: TGTGCCAGCAGCTTTATGGGGACTGAAGCTTTCTTT.

The chain has TRBV7-9 and TRBJ1-4; TRBD1 might be the D (5 bases). The CDR3 consists of 14 residues. Trimming left V 4 bases short and J 8 bases short, with 14 bases between. CDR1 and CDR2 from the germline V gene are SEHNR and FQNEAQ (reference sequence). Written as DNA, the CDR3 is TGTGCCAGCAGCTCGCCCCAGAGGGACGAAAAACTGTTTTTT. Its protein product is CASSSPQRDEKLFF.

This chain joins TRBV6-6 and TRBJ2-1, with unresolved D. This CDR3 is built from 14 residues. V was clipped by 2 bases and J by 1 base, with 6 bases between them. Germline CDR1 reads MNHNY; CDR2 reads SVGAGI (reference sequence). CDR3 bases: TGTGCCAGCAGTTACGAAAAATCCTACAATGAGCAGTTCTTC. Its protein is CASSYEKSYNEQFF.

The rearrangement joins TRBV28 to TRBJ2-1; D might be TRBD2 (6 bases). V dropped 2 bases and J dropped 7 bases, with 18 bases sitting between them. The CDR3 has 16 residues. The germline V gene encodes CDR1 MDHEN and CDR2 SYDVKM. CDR3 in amino acids: CASSLVGSLAGNEQFF. The DNA for the CDR3 is TGTGCCAGCAGTTTAGTCGGTAGCCTCGCGGGGAATGAGCAGTTCTTC.

The chain recombines TRBV27 with TRBJ2-3, with TRBD1 matching 8 bases. The CDR3 sequence is 16 residues long. V lost 5 bases and J lost 2; bases outside the gene matches: 9. In germline, CDR1 is MNHEY, CDR2 SMNVEV (reference sequence). The CDR3 DNA is TGTGCCAGCAGTCCCCGACAGGGGTCATACACAGATACGCAGTATTTT. Its protein product is CASSPRQGSYTDTQYF.

V and J are TRBV25-1 and TRBJ2-7; the match to TRBD2 covers 10 bases. This CDR3 region has 15 residues. CDR1 is MGHDK, CDR2 SYGVNS, per germline. The trim removed 5 bases at V and 2 bases at J, leaving 6 bases unmatched. The CDR3 region is CASSLLAGPAYEQYF. CDR3 in DNA: TGTGCCAGCAGTTTACTAGCGGGACCCGCCTACGAGCAGTACTTC.

CDR3 in amino acids: CASSLAPGLAEKLFF. For the CDR3, the DNA is TGTGCCAGCAGCTTAGCTCCGGGTTTGGCTGAAAAACTGTTTTTT. The chain is built from TRBV7-2 and TRBJ1-4; D unclear. The CDR3 consists of 15 residues. Between the trimmed V and J ends, which lost 0 bases and 7 bases, there was a span of 12 bases. Germline assignment: CDR1 SGHTA and CDR2 FQGNSA.

V usage is TRBV28 and J usage is TRBJ2-7; no definite D call. Trimming removed 10 bases from V and 1 base from J, with 11 bases in between. The CDR3 runs to 12 residues. Per the germline V gene, CDR1 is MDHEN and CDR2 is SYDVKM. In DNA, the CDR3 is TGTGCCATAAGAGCTGGATCCTACGAGCAGTACTTC. Encoded protein: CAIRAGSYEQYF. The full variable domain, with the rest looked up from reference TRBV28 and TRBJ2-7, is DVKVTQSSRYLVKRTGEKVFLECVQDMDHENMFWYRQDPGLGLRLIYFSYDVKMKEKGDIPEGYSVSREKKERFSLILESASTNQTSMYLCAIRAGSYEQYFGPGTRLTVT.

The chain couples TRBV27 to TRBJ2-1, with a possible D match to TRBD1 (6 bases). V was shortened by 6 bases and J by 7 bases, with 7 bases between the two germline ends. Germline V lookup: CDR1 MNHEY, CDR2 SMNVEV (reference sequence). The CDR3 consists of 11 residues. The CDR3 DNA follows: TGTGCCAGCAGCACAGGGAATGAGCAGTTCTTC. Amino acid sequence: CASSTGNEQFF.

The V and J genes are TRBV7-2 and TRBJ2-7; 8 positions match TRBD1. CDR3 length equals 15 residues. From germline, CDR1 is SGHTA and CDR2 FQGNSA. The junction had 10 bases not matched to a gene; V was cut back by 5 bases and J by 4 bases. The chain's CDR3 is CASSHPDRDFYEQYF. In DNA, the CDR3 is TGTGCCAGCAGCCACCCGGACAGGGATTTTTACGAGCAGTACTTC.

The J gene is TRBJ1-1, the V gene TRBV27; D remains unclear. V gave up 3 bases and J gave up 9 bases, with 11 bases separating them. The germline V gene encodes CDR1 MNHEY and CDR2 SMNVEV (reference sequence). The CDR3 sequence is 12 residues long. This chain's CDR3 is CASSFPSGKAFF. CDR3 DNA sequence: TGTGCCAGCAGTTTCCCCTCGGGGAAAGCTTTCTTT.

The chain has TRBV28 and TRBJ2-3; D unresolved. CDR3 length: 14 residues. From germline, CDR1 is MDHEN and CDR2 SYDVKM. Trimming shortened V by 10 bases and J by 2 bases, and 16 bases separated the two germline ends. This chain's CDR3 is CAIKFSPYTDTQYF. The CDR3 DNA is TGTGCCATCAAGTTTTCCCCATACACAGATACGCAGTATTTT.

The chain is built from TRBV28 and TRBJ2-1, with 7 bases identical to TRBD2. Per germline, CDR1 MDHEN and CDR2 SYDVKM. The CDR3 is 18 residues long. V trimming: 1 base; J trimming: 6 bases; junction bases outside the gene matches: 15. Here the CDR3 DNA reads TGTGCCAGCAGTTTATCAGTTGCGGGGGACCCTGGTTTCAATGAGCAGTTCTTC. Translated: CASSLSVAGDPGFNEQFF.

This clone was picked up one time. This rearrangement joins TRBV5-4 to TRBJ2-7; possibly TRBD2 for D (6 bases). Trimming stripped 2 bases from V and 2 bases from J, with 14 bases between. In germline, CDR1 is SGHNT, CDR2 YYREEE (reference sequence). This CDR3 comprises 15 residues. CDR3 coding DNA: TGTGCCAGCAGCTTCTACGGGAGCCCCCCCTACGAGCAGTACTTC. Its translation: CASSFYGSPPYEQYF.

This chain connects TRBV9 to TRBJ2-1; D is undetermined. Trimming pared 4 bases from V and 7 bases from J, leaving 12 bases between. Germline V gives CDR1 SGDLS, CDR2 YYNGEE. CDR3 size: 13 residues. CDR3 DNA sequence: TGTGCCAGCAGCCCCGAGAACGTTAATGAGCAGTTCTTC. This codes for CASSPENVNEQFF.

The J gene is TRBJ2-1, the V gene TRBV4-1; 7 bases agree with TRBD1. Trimming cost V 8 bases and J 2 bases; bases outside gene matches: 6. CDR3 length: 14 residues. Germline lookup yields CDR1 MGHRA and CDR2 YSYEKL. The CDR3 DNA sequence: TGCGCCAGCGGACAAGGGGGCACCTACAATGAGCAGTTCTTC. Its protein is CASGQGGTYNEQFF.

This chain links TRBV27 with TRBJ2-1; tentative D call: TRBD2 (5 bases). CDR1 is MNHEY and CDR2 is SMNVEV in the germline V gene (reference sequence). The CDR3 loop spans 13 amino acids. V lost 5 bases and J 7 bases, leaving 12 bases between the germline ends. DNA of the CDR3: TGTGCCAGCAGTCTCCCCACTAGTAATGAGCAGTTCTTC. Translation: CASSLPTSNEQFF.

The V call is TRBV7-9, the J call TRBJ1-4, with D perhaps matching TRBD1 (5 bases). With 6 bases removed from V and 7 bases from J, the gap between germline ends came to 18 bases. CDR1 SEHNR and CDR2 FQNEAQ come from the germline V gene (reference sequence). The CDR3 contains 15 residues. CDR3 nucleotide sequence: TGTGCCAGCAGGCCCGGGGGGGGACGTGCTGAAAAACTGTTTTTT. Encoded protein: CASRPGGGRAEKLFF. Full variable domain (remainder filled in from reference TRBV7-9 and TRBJ1-4): DTGVSQNPRHKITKRGQNVTFRCDPISEHNRLYWYRQTLGQGPEFLTYFQNEAQLEKSRLLSDRFSAERPKGSFSTLEIQRTEQGDSAMYLCASRPGGGRAEKLFFGSGTQLSVL.

The chain recombines TRBV27 with TRBJ2-1; D is perhaps TRBD1 or TRBD2 (6 bases each). V dropped 7 bases and J dropped 6 bases, with 22 bases sitting between them. The CDR3 covers 16 residues. CDR1 is MNHEY and CDR2 is SMNVEV in the germline V gene (reference sequence). Here the CDR3 reads CASKSGDGGMSNEQFF. CDR3 DNA sequence: TGTGCCAGCAAGTCAGGGGACGGGGGTATGAGCAATGAGCAGTTCTTC.

The chain carries TRBV18 and TRBJ2-7; weak D call: TRBD2 (6 bases). Per germline, CDR1 KGHSH and CDR2 LQKENI. This CDR3 is built from 13 residues. Trimming took off 3 bases at V and 7 bases at J, with 13 bases between the two ends. This CDR3 reads CASSPGLRREQYF. In DNA, the CDR3 is TGTGCCAGCTCACCGGGACTCCGGAGGGAGCAGTACTTC.